This record concerns one T cell receptor beta chain sequence. This sample was included in a study of T cells in Graves' hyperthyroidism and ophthalmopathy. Using RNA transcripts as the source, TCR beta CDR3 regions were amplified. When the TCR CDR3 underwent first-round RT-PCR, the HTBI primer set was used. TCRdb reprocessed the multiplex PCR reads via MiXCR and lists one record per CDR3 protein. The repertoire holds about 600,000 distinct CDR3 sequences, with roughly 15% as singletons. The CDR3 consists of 16 residues. V was trimmed by 5 bases and J by 4 bases, leaving 21 bases between them. The germline gives CDR1 SGHTA, CDR2 FQGNSA. The study left out patients who had uncontrolled infection, other autoimmune disease, pregnancy or lactation.

This clonotype was sampled from a woman in her forties or fifties with Graves' ophthalmopathy. Sample: blood. V usage is TRBV7-2 and J usage is TRBJ2-7; D is possibly TRBD1 (6 bases). The DNA of the CDR3 is TGTGCCAGCAGCCCCTCCGGGACAAGGAGTGAGTACGAGCAGTACTTC. This gives the protein CASSPSGTRSEYEQYF.